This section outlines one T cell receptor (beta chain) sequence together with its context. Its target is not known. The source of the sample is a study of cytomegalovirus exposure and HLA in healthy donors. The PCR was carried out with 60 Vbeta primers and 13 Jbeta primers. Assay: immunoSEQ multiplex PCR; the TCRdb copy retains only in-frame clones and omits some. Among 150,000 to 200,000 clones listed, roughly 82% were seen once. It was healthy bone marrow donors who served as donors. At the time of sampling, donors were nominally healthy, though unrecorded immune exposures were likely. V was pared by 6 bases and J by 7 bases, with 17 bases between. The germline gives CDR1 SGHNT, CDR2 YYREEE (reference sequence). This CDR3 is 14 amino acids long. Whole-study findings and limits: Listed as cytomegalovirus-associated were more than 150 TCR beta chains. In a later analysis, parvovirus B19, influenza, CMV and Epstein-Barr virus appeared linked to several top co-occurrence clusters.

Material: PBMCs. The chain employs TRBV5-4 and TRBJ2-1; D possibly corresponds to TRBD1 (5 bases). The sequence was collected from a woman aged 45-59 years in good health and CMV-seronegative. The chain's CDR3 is CASTLQGSGNEQFF. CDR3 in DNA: TGTGCCAGCACCCTCCAGGGTTCGGGTAATGAGCAGTTCTTC.